Below, one T cell receptor (beta chain) is given with its context. Per the original methods: Reference gene primer amplification in the assay estimated nucleated cell counts. The repertoire was sequenced with immunoSEQ multiplex PCR; TCRdb's copy has only in-frame clones and lacks some. V, J and clone size were drawn from that table, and D and trimming were deduced from the DNA. This table has some 150,000 clones, more than 65% appearing once. This entry comes from a study of blood T cell repertoires in COVID-19. Looking at the study overall: Sites in the United States, Italy and Spain provided acute and convalescent COVID-19 samples.

V dropped 5 bases and J dropped 0 bases, with 5 bases sitting between them. This CDR3 region has 13 residues. The chain couples TRBV12-3 or TRBV12-4 to TRBJ1-3; D gene uncertain. Sequenced: peripheral blood. This sequence was found in a woman of 80 years or more with acute or convalescent COVID-19. CDR3 DNA sequence: TGTGCCAGCAGTCTTAGCTCTGGAAACACCATATATTTT. The encoded protein is CASSLSSGNTIYF.